This T cell receptor (beta chain) was sequenced during a study of blood T cell repertoires in COVID-19. Turning to the study itself: From the United States, Italy and Spain came samples of acute and convalescent COVID-19. T cells, B-cell-depleted T cells, or PBMCs provided the cDNA or gDNA that served as material.

Here immunoSEQ multiplex PCR was the method, and the copy in TCRdb shows in-frame clones only, minus some. The sample carries a few hundred thousand clones, approximately 81% recorded once. Exposed study participants had met a COVID-19 case within 2 weeks before entry. CDR3 length: 17 residues. The germline V gene has CDR1 LNHDA and CDR2 SQIVND (reference sequence). V shed 2 bases and J 2 bases; nucleotides not matched to a gene: 8. V usage is TRBV19 and J usage is TRBJ1-5; 8 bases map to TRBD1. This TCR was sampled from a woman aged 45-60 years who had been exposed to COVID-19. The sequencing input was PBMCs or T cells enriched from blood (not recorded which). CDR3 loop: CASSISFDRGGNQPQHF. The CDR3 coding sequence is TGTGCCAGTAGTATATCTTTCGACAGGGGAGGCAATCAGCCCCAGCATTTT.